Included here is one T cell receptor (beta chain) sequence, with context. Time point denoted: baseline, week 1 (first vaccination visit). Treatment specified: pre-vaccination baseline after standard-of-care therapy. The sample comes from a study of a mutant IDH1 vaccine in newly diagnosed glioma. TCRdb's table, derived via immunoSEQ multiplex PCR, lists solely in-frame clones and lacks some. The sample carries around 92,000 clones, around four fifths recorded once. The material was PBMCs, obtained from a glioma patient treated with radiotherapy, temozolomide or both. The sequence came from a woman between 45 and 65 years old with glioma.

The CDR3 region is CASSAGTANQPQHF. DNA for the CDR3: TGCGCCAGCAGCGCCGGGACAGCTAATCAGCCCCAGCATTTT. V usage is TRBV5-1 and J usage is TRBJ1-5, with 7 positions matching TRBD1. J lost 4 bases, V lost 4 bases, and 5 bases had no gene match. The CDR3 covers 14 residues. Germline V gene sequence: CDR1 SGHRS, CDR2 YFSETQ. The whole variable domain, filled in from reference TRBV5-1 and TRBJ1-5, reads KAGVTQTPRYLIKTRGQQVTLSCSPISGHRSVSWYQQTPGQGLQFLFEYFSETQRNKGNFPGRFSGRQFSNSRSEMNVSTLELGDSALYLCASSAGTANQPQHFGDGTRLSIL.